This T cell receptor (beta chain) originates from a study of blood T cell repertoires in COVID-19. Authors' processing steps: Reference gene primers were amplified, and this amplification served to estimate nucleated cell counts. Assay used: immunoSEQ multiplex PCR; TCRdb lists only in-frame clones, some missing. D and trimming were read from the DNA, whereas the V and J calls and clone size are those reported in that table. The sample gives more than 70,000 clones, 75% to 95% of which show up once; roughly 4% is in the top ten. The CDR3 covers 13 residues. Germline V CDR1 and CDR2: SQVTM, ANQGSEA. Trimming shortened V by 7 bases and J by 12 bases, and 22 bases separated the two germline ends.

The chain combines TRBV29-1 with TRBJ2-1, with D possibly matching TRBD1 (6 bases). The TCR comes from a woman in her 50s in a cohort sampled during active COVID-19. Material: peripheral blood. The CDR3 reads CSASGVGAYGQFF. CDR3 coding DNA: TGCAGCGCCTCCGGTGTGGGGGCCTATGGGCAGTTCTTC.